Listed here are 13 T cell receptor beta chains from one sample, sequenced in a study of shared clonotypes between healthy human individuals. In the naive CD8 group, cells lacked CD45RO and were positively selected for CCR7, so terminally differentiated effector memory CD45RA+ cells were left out. Clones were read by immunoSEQ multiplex PCR, and TCRdb kept only the in-frame ones, dropping some. Among a few hundred thousand clones listed, around 95% were seen once. The material sequenced was naive CD8+ T cells sorted from blood. The receptors come from a young woman in good health.

The J gene is TRBJ2-5, the V gene TRBV28; 13 bases match TRBD2. Losses at the gene ends were 5 bases for V and 5 bases for J; bases not matched to a gene: 11. The CDR3 runs to 17 residues. Germline assignment: CDR1 MDHEN and CDR2 SYDVKM. This CDR3 reads CASSPTLAGGPGETQYF. CDR3 in DNA: TGTGCCAGCAGTCCGACACTAGCGGGAGGGCCGGGTGAGACCCAGTACTTC.

The V call is TRBV19, the J call TRBJ1-3; D is unclear. Trimming took off 5 bases at V and 0 bases at J, with 8 bases between the two ends. The CDR3 has 14 amino acids. Germline assignment: CDR1 LNHDA and CDR2 SQIVND (reference sequence). CDR3 sequence: CASSPSPSGNTIYF. As DNA, the CDR3 is TGTGCCAGTAGTCCTTCGCCCTCTGGAAACACCATATATTTT.

The chain has TRBV2 and TRBJ1-2; D remains ambiguous. The germline CDR1 and CDR2 sequences are SNHLY and FYNNEI. V was pared by 6 bases and J by 0 bases, with 5 bases between. The length of the CDR3 is 12 residues. The CDR3 protein is CASSHSNYGYTF. Here the CDR3 DNA reads TGTGCCAGCAGCCATTCTAACTATGGCTACACCTTC.

The CDR3: CASSPSSGIYEQYF. In DNA, the CDR3 is TGTGCCAGCAGCCCATCTAGCGGGATCTACGAGCAGTACTTC. The V gene is TRBV7-8, the J gene TRBJ2-7, with 9 positions matching TRBD2. Germline V gives CDR1 SGHVS, CDR2 FQNEAQ. J was trimmed by 3 bases and V by 5 bases; bases with no gene match: 5. This CDR3 has 14 amino acids.

The CDR3 DNA is TGTGCCAGCAGCGAAAAGTGGGGTACTAGCGGCTACAATGAGCAGTTCTTC. Translating it yields CASSEKWGTSGYNEQFF. V usage is TRBV9 and J usage is TRBJ2-1, with 8 bases fitting TRBD2. J lost 3 bases, V lost 3 bases, and 11 bases had no gene match. The germline V gene has CDR1 SGDLS and CDR2 YYNGEE. The CDR3 consists of 17 residues.

The chain has TRBV21-1 and TRBJ2-7; the D segment call TRBD2 is taken from the table without a DNA check. TRBV21-1 is marked as a pseudogene. The CDR3 is 14 residues long. The CDR3 DNA sequence: TGTGCCTGCTCCCCTCGGGTACACTTCTACGAGCAGTACTTC. Translation gives CACSPRVHFYEQYF.

This chain links TRBV9 with TRBJ2-1, with D tentatively TRBD2 (6 bases). Germline values: CDR1 SGDLS, CDR2 YYNGEE. V was pared by 2 bases and J by 8 bases, with 17 bases between. The CDR3 contains 15 residues. The CDR3 here is CASSVGGDPGDEQFF. The CDR3 DNA is TGTGCCAGCAGCGTGGGCGGGGATCCGGGCGATGAGCAGTTCTTC.

This clone occurred once. The chain is built from TRBV30 and TRBJ2-1; TRBD1 matches 8 bases. CDR3 length: 14 residues. Germline-derived CDR1 and CDR2 are GTSNPN and SVGIG (reference sequence). The J segment lost 4 bases and the V segment lost 6 bases, leaving 8 bases of the junction unmatched. Here the CDR3 DNA reads TGTGCCTGCTATAGGACAGGGCCATACAATGAGCAGTTCTTC. Protein product: CACYRTGPYNEQFF.

The chain combines TRBV29-1 with TRBJ2-2; TRBD1 matches at 9 bases. V lost 6 bases, J lost 6 bases, and 14 bases stayed unmatched. There are 16 residues in the CDR3. Looked up from germline, CDR1 is SQVTM and CDR2 is ANQGSEA. As DNA, the CDR3 is TGCAGCGTGGTGTGGGCGGGACAGGGTCCCCCCGGGGAGCTGTTTTTT. It specifies CSVVWAGQGPPGELFF.

J is TRBJ2-1 and V is TRBV13; 11 bases map to TRBD2. Germline V lookup: CDR1 PRHDT, CDR2 FYEKMQ (reference sequence). V was clipped by 0 bases and J by 5 bases; unmatched bases: 9. The CDR3 sequence is 18 residues long. The CDR3 DNA reads TGTGCCAGCAGCTTAGGACTGATCGCGGGACTAGCGGACAATGAGCAGTTCTTC. Amino acids: CASSLGLIAGLADNEQFF.

The rearrangement links TRBV19 to TRBJ2-1; 9 bases line up with TRBD2. The CDR3 totals 16 residues. CDR1 is LNHDA and CDR2 is SQIVND in the germline V gene (reference sequence). The trim removed 3 bases at V and 1 base at J, leaving 4 bases unmatched. The chain's CDR3 is CASSMDSGRSYNEQFF. DNA of the CDR3: TGTGCCAGTAGTATGGATAGCGGGAGATCCTACAATGAGCAGTTCTTC.

In its sample, this clone was seen a few times. The rearrangement joins TRBV4-1 to TRBJ1-5; no firm D call. In germline, CDR1 is MGHRA, CDR2 YSYEKL. The CDR3 runs 15 residues. V dropped 2 bases and J dropped 5 bases, with 13 bases sitting between them. CDR3 bases: TGCGCCAGCAGCCAAAGTATGACCTCCTATCAGCCCCAGCATTTT. This translates into CASSQSMTSYQPQHF.

V is TRBV14 and J is TRBJ2-1, with 11 bases lining up with TRBD1. The V segment lost 4 bases and the J segment 7 bases; nucleotides outside the gene matches: 3. Germline loops: CDR1 SGHDN, CDR2 FVKESK. CDR3 size: 14 residues. CDR3 in DNA: TGTGCCAGCAGCCGGGACAGGGGGTCGAATGAGCAGTTCTTC. Protein sequence: CASSRDRGSNEQFF.